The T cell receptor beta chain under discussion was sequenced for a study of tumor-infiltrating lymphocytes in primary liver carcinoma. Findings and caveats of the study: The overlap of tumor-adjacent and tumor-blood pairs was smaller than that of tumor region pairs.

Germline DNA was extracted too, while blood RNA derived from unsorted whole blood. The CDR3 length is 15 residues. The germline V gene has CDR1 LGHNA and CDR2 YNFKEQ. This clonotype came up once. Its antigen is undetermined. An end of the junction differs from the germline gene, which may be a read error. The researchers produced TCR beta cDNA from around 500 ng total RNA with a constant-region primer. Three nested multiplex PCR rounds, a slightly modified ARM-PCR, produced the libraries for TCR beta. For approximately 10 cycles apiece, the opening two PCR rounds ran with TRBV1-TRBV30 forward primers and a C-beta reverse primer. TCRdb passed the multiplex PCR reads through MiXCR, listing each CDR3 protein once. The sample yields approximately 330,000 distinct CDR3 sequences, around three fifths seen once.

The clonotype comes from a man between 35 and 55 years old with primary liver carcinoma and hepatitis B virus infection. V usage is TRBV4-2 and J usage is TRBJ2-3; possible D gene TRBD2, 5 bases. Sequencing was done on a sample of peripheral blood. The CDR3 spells CASIQESGSTDTQYF. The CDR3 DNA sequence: TGTGCCAGCATCCAAGAGTCGGGGAGTACAGATACGCAGTATTTT.